Below, one T cell receptor (beta chain) is given with its context. This sample is drawn from a study of blood T cell repertoires in COVID-19. Study background: The origin of the acute and convalescent COVID-19 samples was the United States, Italy and Spain. T cells, B-cell-depleted T cells, or PBMCs provided the cDNA or gDNA that served as material.

Authors' processing steps: Reference gene primer amplification gave nucleated cell count estimates. Assay used: immunoSEQ multiplex PCR; TCRdb lists only in-frame clones, some missing. V and J calls and clone size are as listed in that table; D and trimming were resolved from the DNA. The sample has approximately 300,000 clones, more than 70% seen once. This CDR3 has 14 amino acids. Trimming shortened V by 0 bases and J by 6 bases, and 10 bases separated the two germline ends. Germline V gene data show CDR1 as SGDLS and CDR2 as YYNGEE. The rearrangement uses TRBV9 and TRBJ1-5, with D hard to call. Sequenced input: peripheral blood. The sequence derives from a man between 18 and 35 years old who had recovered from COVID-19. CDR3 protein: CASSVGELGQPQHF. The CDR3 DNA is TGTGCCAGCAGCGTAGGGGAGTTGGGTCAGCCCCAGCATTTT.